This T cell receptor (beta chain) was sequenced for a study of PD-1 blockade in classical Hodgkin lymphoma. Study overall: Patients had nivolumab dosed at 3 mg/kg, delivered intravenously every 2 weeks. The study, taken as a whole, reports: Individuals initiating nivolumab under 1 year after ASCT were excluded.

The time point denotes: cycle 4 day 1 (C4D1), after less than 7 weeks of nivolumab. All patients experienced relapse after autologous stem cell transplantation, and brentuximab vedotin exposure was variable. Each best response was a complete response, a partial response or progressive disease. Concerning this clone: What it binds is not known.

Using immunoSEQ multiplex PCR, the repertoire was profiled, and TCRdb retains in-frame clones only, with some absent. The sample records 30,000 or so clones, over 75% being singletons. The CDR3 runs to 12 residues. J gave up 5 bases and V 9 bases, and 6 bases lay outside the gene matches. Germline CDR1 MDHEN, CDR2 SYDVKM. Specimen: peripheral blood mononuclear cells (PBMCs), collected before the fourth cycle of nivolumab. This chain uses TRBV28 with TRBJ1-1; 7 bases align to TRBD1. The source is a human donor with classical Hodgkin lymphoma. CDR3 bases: TGTGCCAGTGGCCAGGGGGGAACTGAAGCTTTCTTT. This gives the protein CASGQGGTEAFF.